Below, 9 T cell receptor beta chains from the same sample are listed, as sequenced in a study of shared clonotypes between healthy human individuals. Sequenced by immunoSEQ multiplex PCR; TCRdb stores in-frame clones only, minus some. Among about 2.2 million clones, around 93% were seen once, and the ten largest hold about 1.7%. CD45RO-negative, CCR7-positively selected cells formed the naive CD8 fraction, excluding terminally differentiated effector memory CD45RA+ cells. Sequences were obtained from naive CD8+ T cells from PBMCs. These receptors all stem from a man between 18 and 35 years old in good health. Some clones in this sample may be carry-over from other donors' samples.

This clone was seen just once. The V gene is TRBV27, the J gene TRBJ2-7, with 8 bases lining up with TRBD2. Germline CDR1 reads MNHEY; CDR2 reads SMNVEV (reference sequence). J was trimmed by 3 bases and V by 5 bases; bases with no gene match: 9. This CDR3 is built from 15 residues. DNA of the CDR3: TGTGCCAGCAGTCTTAGCGCGGGGGGTAACTACGAGCAGTACTTC. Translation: CASSLSAGGNYEQYF.

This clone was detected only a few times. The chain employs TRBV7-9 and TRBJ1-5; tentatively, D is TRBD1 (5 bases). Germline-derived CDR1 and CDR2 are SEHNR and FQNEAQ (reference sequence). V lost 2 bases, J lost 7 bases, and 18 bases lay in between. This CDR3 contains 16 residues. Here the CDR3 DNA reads TGTGCCAGCAGCTTACGAATCGGGCAGGGAGAGCAGCCCCAGCATTTT. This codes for CASSLRIGQGEQPQHF.

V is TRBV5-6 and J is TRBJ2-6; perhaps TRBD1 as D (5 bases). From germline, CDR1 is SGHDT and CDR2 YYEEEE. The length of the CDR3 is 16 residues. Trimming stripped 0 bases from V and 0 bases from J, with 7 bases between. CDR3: CASSLAQGSGANVLTF. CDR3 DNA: TGTGCCAGCAGCTTGGCCCAGGGCTCTGGGGCCAACGTCCTGACTTTC.

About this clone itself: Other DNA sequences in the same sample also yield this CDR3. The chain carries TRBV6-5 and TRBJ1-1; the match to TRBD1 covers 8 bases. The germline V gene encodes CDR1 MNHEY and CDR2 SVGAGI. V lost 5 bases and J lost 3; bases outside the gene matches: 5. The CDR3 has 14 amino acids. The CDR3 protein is CASSHGQGYTEAFF. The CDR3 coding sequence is TGTGCCAGCAGTCACGGACAGGGCTACACTGAAGCTTTCTTT.

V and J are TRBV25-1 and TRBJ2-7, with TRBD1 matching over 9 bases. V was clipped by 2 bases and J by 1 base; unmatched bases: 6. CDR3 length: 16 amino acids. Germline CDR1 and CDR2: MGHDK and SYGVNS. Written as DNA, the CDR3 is TGTGCCAGCAGTGAAGTTATCGGACAGGGGTCCTACGAGCAGTACTTC. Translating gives CASSEVIGQGSYEQYF.

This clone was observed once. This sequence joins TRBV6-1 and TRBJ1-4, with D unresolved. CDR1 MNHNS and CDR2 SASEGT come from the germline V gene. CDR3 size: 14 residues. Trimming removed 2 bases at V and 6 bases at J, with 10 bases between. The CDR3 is CASSERVLDEKLFF. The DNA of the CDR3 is TGTGCCAGCAGTGAACGGGTACTCGATGAAAAACTGTTTTTT.

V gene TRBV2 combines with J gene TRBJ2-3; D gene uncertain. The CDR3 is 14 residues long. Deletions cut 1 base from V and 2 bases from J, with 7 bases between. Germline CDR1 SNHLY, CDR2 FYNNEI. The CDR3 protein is CASSEGLNTDTQYF. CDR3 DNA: TGTGCCAGCAGTGAAGGCCTGAACACAGATACGCAGTATTTT.

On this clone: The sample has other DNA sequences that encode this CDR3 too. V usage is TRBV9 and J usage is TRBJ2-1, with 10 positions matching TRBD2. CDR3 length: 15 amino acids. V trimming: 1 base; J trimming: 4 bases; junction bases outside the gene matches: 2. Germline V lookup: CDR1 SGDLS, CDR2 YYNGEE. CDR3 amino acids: CASSVRTSGYNEQFF. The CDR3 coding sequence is TGTGCCAGCAGCGTACGGACTAGCGGTTACAATGAGCAGTTCTTC.

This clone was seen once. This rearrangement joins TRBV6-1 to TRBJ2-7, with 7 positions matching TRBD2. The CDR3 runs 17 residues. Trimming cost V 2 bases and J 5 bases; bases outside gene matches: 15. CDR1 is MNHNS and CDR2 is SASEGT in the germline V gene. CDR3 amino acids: CASSESPFGGSSHEQYF. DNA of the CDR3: TGTGCCAGCAGTGAATCCCCTTTCGGCGGGAGTTCCCACGAGCAGTACTTC.